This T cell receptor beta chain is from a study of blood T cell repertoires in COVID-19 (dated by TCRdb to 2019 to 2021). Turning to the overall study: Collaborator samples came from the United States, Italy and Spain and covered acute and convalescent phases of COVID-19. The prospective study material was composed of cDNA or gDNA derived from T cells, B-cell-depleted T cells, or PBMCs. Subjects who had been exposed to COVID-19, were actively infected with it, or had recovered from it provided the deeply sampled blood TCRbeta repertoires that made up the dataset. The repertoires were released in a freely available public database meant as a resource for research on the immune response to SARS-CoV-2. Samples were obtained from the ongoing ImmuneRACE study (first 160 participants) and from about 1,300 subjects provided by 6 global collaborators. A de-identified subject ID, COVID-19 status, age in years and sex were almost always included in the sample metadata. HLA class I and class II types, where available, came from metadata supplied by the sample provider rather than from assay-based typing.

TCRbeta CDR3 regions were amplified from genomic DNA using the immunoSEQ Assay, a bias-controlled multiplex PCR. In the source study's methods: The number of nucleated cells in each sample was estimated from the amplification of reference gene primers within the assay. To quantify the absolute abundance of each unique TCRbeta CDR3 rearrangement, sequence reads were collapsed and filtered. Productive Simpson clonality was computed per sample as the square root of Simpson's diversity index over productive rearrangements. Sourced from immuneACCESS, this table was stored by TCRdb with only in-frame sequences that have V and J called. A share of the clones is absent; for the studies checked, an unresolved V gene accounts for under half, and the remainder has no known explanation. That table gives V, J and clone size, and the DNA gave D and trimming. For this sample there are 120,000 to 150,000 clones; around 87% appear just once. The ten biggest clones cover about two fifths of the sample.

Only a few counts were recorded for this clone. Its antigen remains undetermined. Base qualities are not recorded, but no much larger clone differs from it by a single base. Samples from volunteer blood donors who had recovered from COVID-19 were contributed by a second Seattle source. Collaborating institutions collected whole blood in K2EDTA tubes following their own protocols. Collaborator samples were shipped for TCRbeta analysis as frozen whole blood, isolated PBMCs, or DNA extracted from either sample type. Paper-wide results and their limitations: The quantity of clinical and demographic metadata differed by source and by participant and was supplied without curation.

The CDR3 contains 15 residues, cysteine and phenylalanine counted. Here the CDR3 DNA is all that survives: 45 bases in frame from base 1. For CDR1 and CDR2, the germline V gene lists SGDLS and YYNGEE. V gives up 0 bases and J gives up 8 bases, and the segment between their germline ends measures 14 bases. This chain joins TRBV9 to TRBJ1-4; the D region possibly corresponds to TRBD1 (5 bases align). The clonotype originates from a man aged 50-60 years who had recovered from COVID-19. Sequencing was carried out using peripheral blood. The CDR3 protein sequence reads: CASSVGGVAREKLFF. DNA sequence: TGTGCCAGCAGCGTAGGGGGGGTGGCACGAGAAAAACTGTTTTTT.